These T cell receptor beta chains were read from a single sample in a study of type 1 regulatory T cells. Via MiXCR, TCRdb re-called the reads, giving one row per CDR3 protein. The sample has 60,000 to 80,000 distinct CDR3 sequences; about three fifths are singletons. These receptors lack a known antigen. Sequences were obtained from cultured T cells, either the whole culture or a sorted T cell fraction (not recorded which). The receptors come from a human donor in good health. The CDR3 runs from the conserved cysteine through the conserved F or W. Fields, in order: J gene, V gene, D gene, clone size, CDR3 DNA, CDR3 protein. The D gene is left open where the match is weak. Clone sizes are given selectively: once, few, many, or a class where the clone is expanded.

>TRBJ2-1|TRBV20-1|TRBD2|-
TGCAGTGCTACAAGAGCGGGAGATATCGGGAATGAGCAGTTCTTC
CSATRAGDIGNEQFF
>TRBJ1-2|TRBV7-2|TRBD1|-
TGTGCCAGCAGCTTTGGGGTCCGGGACAGGCTAAACTATGGCTACACCTTC
CASSFGVRDRLNYGYTF
>TRBJ1-5|TRBV30|-|few
TGTGCCTGGAGTGGCGTTGGCCCTAGCAATCAGCCCCAGCATTTT
CAWSGVGPSNQPQHF
>TRBJ2-4|TRBV2|-|-
TGTGCCAGCAGAAGGGGTCTAGCCAAAAACATTCAGTACTTC
CASRRGLAKNIQYF
>TRBJ2-2|TRBV7-3|-|-
TGTGCCAGCAGCCCTCACAGGGATGGGGAGCTGTTTTTT
CASSPHRDGELFF
>TRBJ1-4|TRBV12-3/TRBV12-4|TRBD1|-
TGTGCCAGCAGTCTTGGACAGGATGAAAAACTGTTCTTT
CASSLGQDEKLFF
>TRBJ1-1|TRBV7-2|-|few
TGTGCCAGCAGCTTAGAGGGGGCTGAAGCTTTCTTT
CASSLEGAEAFF
>TRBJ2-1|TRBV18|-|-
TGTGCCAGCTCGTCCGGGGTTGGATACCTTAAAGAGCAGTTCTTC
CASSSGVGYLKEQFF
>TRBJ2-1|TRBV5-4|TRBD1|-
TGTGCCAGCAGCCGGGGACAGGGGGCGGACGAGCAGTTCTTC
CASSRGQGADEQFF
>TRBJ1-2|TRBV7-9|TRBD1|-
TGTGCCAGCAGCGCAGGGGGCGCGGACTATGGCTACACCTTC
CASSAGGADYGYTF
>TRBJ2-6|TRBV5-1|-|-
TGCGCCAGCAGCACCGGGTTTACTGGGGCCAACGTCCTGACTTTC
CASSTGFTGANVLTF
>TRBJ2-7|TRBV7-8|-|-
TGTGCCAGCAGCTACAGGGTACCCTACGAGCAGTACTTC
CASSYRVPYEQYF
>TRBJ1-5|TRBV15|TRBD1|-
TGTGCCTCCAGCAGTTACACAGGGGATCAGCCCCAGCATTTT
CASSSYTGDQPQHF
>TRBJ2-2|TRBV18|-|-
TGTGCCAGCTCACCATCCAGGGGTCCGAACACCGGGGAGCTGTTTTTT
CASSPSRGPNTGELFF
>TRBJ1-3|TRBV7-9|TRBD1|-
TGTGCCAGCAGCACCGGACAGGGGAACACCATATATTTT
CASSTGQGNTIYF
>TRBJ2-7|TRBV29-1|TRBD2|-
TGCAGCGTCAGGACTAGCGTCCGTGACGAGCAGTACTTC
CSVRTSVRDEQYF
>TRBJ2-1|TRBV30|TRBD2|-
TGTGCCGGGGGACTAGCGGGATACAGTGAGCAGTTCTTC
CAGGLAGYSEQFF
>TRBJ2-1|TRBV7-2|-|-
TGTGCCAGCAGCTCACAGACCGCGAATGAGCAGTTCTTC
CASSSQTANEQFF
>TRBJ1-1|TRBV19|TRBD1|-
TGTGCCAGTAGGGGACGGAGACAGGGGAACACTGAAGCTTTCTTT
CASRGRRQGNTEAFF
>TRBJ2-5|TRBV3-1|-|-
TGTGCCAGCAGCCAAGATCGGAAGACCCAGTACTTC
CASSQDRKTQYF
>TRBJ2-3|TRBV10-3|-|-
TGTGCCATCAGTGAGTTGGGGGCAGATACGCAGTATTTT
CAISELGADTQYF
>TRBJ2-5|TRBV2|-|few
TGTGCCAGCAGGATGGGGCTACAAGAGACCCAGTACTTC
CASRMGLQETQYF
>TRBJ2-2|TRBV5-4|TRBD2|-
TGTGCCAGCAGCCGGACTAGCGTAAACACCGGGGAGCTGTTTTTT
CASSRTSVNTGELFF
>TRBJ2-7|TRBV5-1|-|-
TGCGCCAGCAGGGACCAGTACGAGCAGTACTTC
CASRDQYEQYF
>TRBJ2-5|TRBV25-1|TRBD2|-
TGTGCCAGCATGGGTACTAGCGGGAAAGAGACCCAGTACTTC
CASMGTSGKETQYF
>TRBJ2-1|TRBV5-1|TRBD2|-
TGCGCCAGCAGCAAGGGACTAGGTGGCAATGAGCAGTTCTTC
CASSKGLGGNEQFF
>TRBJ2-4|TRBV10-1|TRBD2|-
TGCGCCAGCAGTGATCTAGCGGAATCCAAAAACATTCAGTACTTC
CASSDLAESKNIQYF
>TRBJ2-1|TRBV20-1|TRBD2|-
TGCAGTGCTCGACTAGCGGGAGGGGGGAGTGAGCAGTTCTTC
CSARLAGGGSEQFF
>TRBJ2-3|TRBV20-1|-|-
TGCAGTGCTAGAGATTCGCACCGGGACCCCACAGATACGCAGTATTTT
CSARDSHRDPTDTQYF
>TRBJ2-7|TRBV20-1|-|-
TGCAGTGCTATAGCGTCGGGAGTGATAGGTGAGCAGTACTTC
CSAIASGVIGEQYF
>TRBJ2-1|TRBV30|TRBD2|-
TGTGCCTGGACCAACAGGGGCGGGAGGGCCAACAATGAGCAGTTCTTC
CAWTNRGGRANNEQFF
>TRBJ2-3|TRBV20-1|-|-
TGCAGTGCTTCAAGCGGGTCAAACACAGATACGCAGTATTTT
CSASSGSNTDTQYF
>TRBJ2-3|TRBV7-2|-|-
TGTGCCAGCAGCCGAATCAGGGGGACTGGGCCAAGCACAGATACGCAGTATTTT
CASSRIRGTGPSTDTQYF
>TRBJ2-2|TRBV10-2|-|-
TGCGCCAGCAGTCAACTGCTGAACACCGGGGAGCTGTTTTTT
CASSQLLNTGELFF
>TRBJ2-3|TRBV12-3/TRBV12-4|TRBD2|-
TGTGCCAGCCTCATCGGGGCGGGAGCTACAGATACGCAGTATTTT
CASLIGAGATDTQYF
>TRBJ2-1|TRBV27|-|-
TGTGCCAGTCACCCACGGCCACGGGGGCAGAATGAGCAGTTCTTC
CASHPRPRGQNEQFF
>TRBJ2-1|TRBV28|-|-
TGTGCCAGCAGTTTCAATTTGGGTGAGCGGGTTTACAATGAGCAGTTCTTC
CASSFNLGERVYNEQFF